This T cell receptor beta chain was documented in a study of shared clonotypes between healthy human individuals. Overall study context: Each donor contributed plates that comprised three CD4 naive, three CD4 memory, two CD8 naive and one CD8 memory.

The trim removed 3 bases at V and 2 bases at J, leaving 6 bases unmatched. CDR1 is SGHVS and CDR2 is FQNEAQ in the germline V gene. This CDR3 contains 18 residues. Terminally differentiated effector memory CD45RA+ cells were excluded from the naive CD8 cells, which were CD45RO-negative and positively selected for CCR7. Every donor, a Caucasian adult, lived in Nashville, Tennessee. Assay: immunoSEQ multiplex PCR; the TCRdb copy retains only in-frame clones and omits some. The sample yields over 2,000,000 clones, 85% to 95% seen once. Sequencing was done on a sample of naive CD8+ T cells from PBMCs. The V gene is TRBV7-8, the J gene TRBJ2-1; 14 positions agree with TRBD2. This TCR derives from a man between 18 and 35 years old in good health. Some clones in this sample may be carry-over from other donors' samples. The CDR3 DNA reads as TGTGCCAGCAGCTTTGGACTAGCGGGAGGCACTACCTACAATGAGCAGTTCTTC. Amino acids: CASSFGLAGGTTYNEQFF.